This T cell receptor beta chain was profiled in a study of identifying expanded T cells in peripheral blood. The ends were cut back, 2 bases at V and 0 bases at J, with 7 bases in the middle. The CDR3 runs 15 residues. Germline V gene sequence: CDR1 MNHEY, CDR2 SMNVEV (reference sequence). As concerns this clone: Its antigen is as yet unknown.

Profiled with immunoSEQ multiplex PCR; TCRdb holds only in-frame clones, not every one. The profile shows 90,000 to 95,000 clones, 88% of them singletons. Findings and limits, study-wide: About 1.2 clones differed between technical replicates, versus around 16 and 19 over time. Two-week clone count variance significantly increased as total template count grew.

Healthy donors had no documented immune events, such as infections, while sampled. The specimen sequenced was blood. This clonotype originated in a person aged 18 to 70 in good health. The rearrangement uses TRBV27 and TRBJ2-2; tentatively, D is TRBD1 (5 bases). CDR3 region: CASSLGAANTGELFF. The CDR3 DNA reads as TGTGCCAGCAGTTTAGGGGCCGCGAACACCGGGGAGCTGTTTTTT.